The T cell receptor (beta chain) described here comes from a study of cytomegalovirus exposure and HLA in healthy donors. Notes on the study in general: The study designated some 180 TCR beta chains cytomegalovirus-associated. The analysis excluded some indistinguishable V segments, including TRBV6-2 and TRBV6-3. TCR beta chains associated with HLA were, in a later analysis, more clonally expanded than equally common others.

PCR amplification relied on 60 Vbeta primers (plus 13 Jbeta primers). Method: immunoSEQ multiplex PCR; TCRdb's copy keeps in-frame clones and lacks some. In the table there are approximately 180,000 clones, 77% of which are singletons. Concerning this clone: Its antigen remains unknown.

From germline, CDR1 is MNHNS and CDR2 SASEGT. This CDR3 region has 13 residues. V lost 7 bases and J lost 0, with 9 bases in between. The chain employs TRBV6-1 and TRBJ1-1; unclear D gene. This TCR was recovered from a woman aged 25 to 39 in good health and CMV-seropositive. The specimen was PBMCs. The CDR3 region has the DNA TGTGCCAGCATTATCACTGTGAACACTGAAGCTTTCTTT. Protein sequence: CASIITVNTEAFF.